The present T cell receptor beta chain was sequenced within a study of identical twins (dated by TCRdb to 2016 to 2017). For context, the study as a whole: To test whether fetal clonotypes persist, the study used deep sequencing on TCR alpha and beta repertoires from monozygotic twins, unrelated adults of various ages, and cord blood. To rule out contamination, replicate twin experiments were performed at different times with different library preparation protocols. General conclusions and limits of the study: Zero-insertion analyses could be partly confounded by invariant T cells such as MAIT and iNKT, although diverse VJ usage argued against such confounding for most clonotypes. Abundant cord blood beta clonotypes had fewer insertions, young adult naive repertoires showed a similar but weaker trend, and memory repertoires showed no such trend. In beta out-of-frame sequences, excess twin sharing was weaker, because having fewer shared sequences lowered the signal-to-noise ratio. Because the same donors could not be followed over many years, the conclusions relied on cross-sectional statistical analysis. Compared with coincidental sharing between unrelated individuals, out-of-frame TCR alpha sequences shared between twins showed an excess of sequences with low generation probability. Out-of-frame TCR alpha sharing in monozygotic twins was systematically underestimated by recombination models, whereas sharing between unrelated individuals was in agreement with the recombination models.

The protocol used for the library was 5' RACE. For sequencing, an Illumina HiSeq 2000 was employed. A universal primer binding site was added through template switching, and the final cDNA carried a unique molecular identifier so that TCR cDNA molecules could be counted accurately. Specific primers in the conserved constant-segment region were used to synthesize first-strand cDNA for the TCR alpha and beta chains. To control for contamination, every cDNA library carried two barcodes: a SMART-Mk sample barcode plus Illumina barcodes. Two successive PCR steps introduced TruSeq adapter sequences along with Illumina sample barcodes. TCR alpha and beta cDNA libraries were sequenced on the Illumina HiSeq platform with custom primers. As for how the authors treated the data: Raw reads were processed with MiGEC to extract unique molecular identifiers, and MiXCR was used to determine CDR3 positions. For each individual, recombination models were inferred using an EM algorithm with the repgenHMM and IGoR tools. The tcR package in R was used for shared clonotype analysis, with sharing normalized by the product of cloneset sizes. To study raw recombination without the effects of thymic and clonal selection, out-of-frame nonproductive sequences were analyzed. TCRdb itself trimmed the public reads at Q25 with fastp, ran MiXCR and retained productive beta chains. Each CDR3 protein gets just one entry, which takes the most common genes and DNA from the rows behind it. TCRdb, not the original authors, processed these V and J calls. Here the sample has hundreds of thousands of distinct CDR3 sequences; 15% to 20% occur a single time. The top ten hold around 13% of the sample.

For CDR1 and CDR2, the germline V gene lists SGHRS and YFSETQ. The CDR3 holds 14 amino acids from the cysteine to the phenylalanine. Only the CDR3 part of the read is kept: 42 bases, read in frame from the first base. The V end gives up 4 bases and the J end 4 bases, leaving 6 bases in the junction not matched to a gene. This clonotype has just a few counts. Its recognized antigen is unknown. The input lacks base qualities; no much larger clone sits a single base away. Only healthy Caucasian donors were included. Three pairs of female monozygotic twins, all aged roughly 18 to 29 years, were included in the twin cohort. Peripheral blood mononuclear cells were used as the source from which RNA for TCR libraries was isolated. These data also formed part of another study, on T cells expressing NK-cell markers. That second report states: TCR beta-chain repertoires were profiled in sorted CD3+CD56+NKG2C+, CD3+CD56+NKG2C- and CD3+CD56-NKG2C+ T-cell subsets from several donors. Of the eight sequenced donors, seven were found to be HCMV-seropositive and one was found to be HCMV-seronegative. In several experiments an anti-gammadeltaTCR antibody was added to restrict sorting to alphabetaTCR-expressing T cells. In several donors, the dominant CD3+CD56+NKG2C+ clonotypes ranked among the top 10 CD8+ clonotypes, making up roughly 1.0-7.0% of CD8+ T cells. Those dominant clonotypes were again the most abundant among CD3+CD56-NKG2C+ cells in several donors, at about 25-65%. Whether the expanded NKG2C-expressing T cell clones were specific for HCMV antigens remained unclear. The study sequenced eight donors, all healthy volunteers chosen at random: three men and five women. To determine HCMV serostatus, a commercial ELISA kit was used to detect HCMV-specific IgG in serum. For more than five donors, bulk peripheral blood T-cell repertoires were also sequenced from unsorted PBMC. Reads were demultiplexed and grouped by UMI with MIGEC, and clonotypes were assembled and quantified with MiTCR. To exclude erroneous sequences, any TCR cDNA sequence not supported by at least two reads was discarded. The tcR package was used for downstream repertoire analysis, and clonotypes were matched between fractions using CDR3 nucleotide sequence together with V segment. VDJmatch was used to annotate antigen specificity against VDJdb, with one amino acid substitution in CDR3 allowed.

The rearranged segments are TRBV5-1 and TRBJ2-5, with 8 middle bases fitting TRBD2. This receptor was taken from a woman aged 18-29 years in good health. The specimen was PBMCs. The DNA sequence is TGCGCCAGCAGCGCCGGACTAGCAGGAGAGACCCAGTACTTC. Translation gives CASSAGLAGETQYF.